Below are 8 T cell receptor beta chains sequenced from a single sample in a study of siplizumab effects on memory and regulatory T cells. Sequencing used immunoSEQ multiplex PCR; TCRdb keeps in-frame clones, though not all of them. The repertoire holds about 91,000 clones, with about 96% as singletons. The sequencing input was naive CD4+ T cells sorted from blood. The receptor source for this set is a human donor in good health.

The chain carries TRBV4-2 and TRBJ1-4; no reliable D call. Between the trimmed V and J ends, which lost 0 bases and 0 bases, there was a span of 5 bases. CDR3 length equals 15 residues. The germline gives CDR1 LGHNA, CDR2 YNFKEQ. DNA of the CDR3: TGTGCCAGCAGCCAAGACCTCCCAACTAATGAAAAACTGTTTTTT. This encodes CASSQDLPTNEKLFF.

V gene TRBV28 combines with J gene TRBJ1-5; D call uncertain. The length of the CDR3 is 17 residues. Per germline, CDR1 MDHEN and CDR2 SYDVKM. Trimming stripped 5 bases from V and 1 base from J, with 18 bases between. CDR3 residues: CASSGRLGGVSNQPQHF. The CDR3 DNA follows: TGTGCCAGCAGTGGGAGACTCGGAGGAGTAAGCAATCAGCCCCAGCATTTT.

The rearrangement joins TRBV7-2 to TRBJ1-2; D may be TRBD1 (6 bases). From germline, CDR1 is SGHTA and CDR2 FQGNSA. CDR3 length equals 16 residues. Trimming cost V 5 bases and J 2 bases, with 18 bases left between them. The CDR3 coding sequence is TGTGCCAGCAGCCCACACCGAGGGGGAATCAACTATGGCTACACCTTC. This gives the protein CASSPHRGGINYGYTF.

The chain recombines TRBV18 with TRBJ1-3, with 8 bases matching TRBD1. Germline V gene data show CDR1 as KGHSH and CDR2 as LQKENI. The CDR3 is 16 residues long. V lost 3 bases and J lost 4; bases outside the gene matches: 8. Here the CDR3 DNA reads TGTGCCAGCTCACCGGGACAGGAGCTATTAGGAAACACCATATATTTT. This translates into CASSPGQELLGNTIYF.

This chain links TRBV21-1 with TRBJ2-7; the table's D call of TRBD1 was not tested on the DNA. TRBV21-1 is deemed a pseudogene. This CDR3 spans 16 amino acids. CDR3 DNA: TGTGCCAGCAGCAAAGTGGTTCGAAGGGGCTCCTACGAGCAGTACTTC. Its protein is CASSKVVRRGSYEQYF.

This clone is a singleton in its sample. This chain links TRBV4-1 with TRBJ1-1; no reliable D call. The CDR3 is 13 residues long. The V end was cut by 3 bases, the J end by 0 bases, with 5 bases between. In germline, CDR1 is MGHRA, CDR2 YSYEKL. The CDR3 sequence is CASSHSMNTEAFF. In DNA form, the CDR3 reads TGCGCCAGCAGCCACTCCATGAACACTGAAGCTTTCTTT.

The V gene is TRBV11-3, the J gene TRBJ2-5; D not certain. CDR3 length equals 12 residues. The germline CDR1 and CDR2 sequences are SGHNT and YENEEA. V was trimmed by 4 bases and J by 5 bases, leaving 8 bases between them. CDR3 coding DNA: TGTGCCAGCAGCTCTAGTGCTGAGACCCAGTACTTC. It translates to CASSSSAETQYF.

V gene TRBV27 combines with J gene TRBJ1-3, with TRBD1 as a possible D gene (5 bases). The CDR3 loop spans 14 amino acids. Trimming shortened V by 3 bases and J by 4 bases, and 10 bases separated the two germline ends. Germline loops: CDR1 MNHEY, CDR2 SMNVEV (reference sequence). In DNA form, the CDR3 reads TGTGCCAGCAGTTTCTCAGGGTTGGGAAACACCATATATTTT. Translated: CASSFSGLGNTIYF.